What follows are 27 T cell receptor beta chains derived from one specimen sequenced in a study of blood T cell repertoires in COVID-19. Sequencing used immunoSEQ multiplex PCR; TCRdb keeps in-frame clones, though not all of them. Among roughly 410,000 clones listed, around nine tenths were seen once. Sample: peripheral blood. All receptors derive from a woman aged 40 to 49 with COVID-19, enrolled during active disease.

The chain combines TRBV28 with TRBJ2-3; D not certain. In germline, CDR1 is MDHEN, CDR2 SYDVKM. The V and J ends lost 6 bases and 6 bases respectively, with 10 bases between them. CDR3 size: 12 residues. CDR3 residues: CASSHLGDTQYF. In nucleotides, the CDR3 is TGTGCCAGCAGCCATCTTGGCGATACGCAGTATTTT.

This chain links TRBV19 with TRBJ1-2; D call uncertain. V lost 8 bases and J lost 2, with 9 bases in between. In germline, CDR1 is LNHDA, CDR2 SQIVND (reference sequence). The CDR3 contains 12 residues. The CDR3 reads CASRRDNYGYTF. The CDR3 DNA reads TGTGCCAGTCGGAGAGACAACTATGGCTACACCTTC.

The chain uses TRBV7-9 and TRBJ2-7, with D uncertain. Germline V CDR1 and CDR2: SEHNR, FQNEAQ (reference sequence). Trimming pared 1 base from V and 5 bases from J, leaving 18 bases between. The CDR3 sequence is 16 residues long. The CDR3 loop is CASSLGGSVVAHEQYF. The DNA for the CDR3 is TGTGCCAGCAGCTTAGGAGGTTCCGTGGTCGCCCACGAGCAGTACTTC.

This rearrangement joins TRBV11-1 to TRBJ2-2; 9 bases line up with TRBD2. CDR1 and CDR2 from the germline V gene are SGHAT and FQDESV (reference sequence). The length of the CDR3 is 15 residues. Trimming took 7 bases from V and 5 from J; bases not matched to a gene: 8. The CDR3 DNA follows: TGTGCCAGCACTTCTTTAGCGGGAGAAACCGGGGAGCTGTTTTTT. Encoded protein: CASTSLAGETGELFF.

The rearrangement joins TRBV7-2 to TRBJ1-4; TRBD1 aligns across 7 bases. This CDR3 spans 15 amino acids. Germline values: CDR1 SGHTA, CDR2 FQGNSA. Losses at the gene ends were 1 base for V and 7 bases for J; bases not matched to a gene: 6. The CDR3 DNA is TGTGCCAGCAGCTTAGGGCAGGGGGGAGGTGAAAAACTGTTTTTT. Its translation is CASSLGQGGGEKLFF.

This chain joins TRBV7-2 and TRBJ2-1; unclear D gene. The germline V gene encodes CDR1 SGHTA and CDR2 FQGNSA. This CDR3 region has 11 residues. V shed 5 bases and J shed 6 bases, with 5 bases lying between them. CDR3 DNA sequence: TGTGCCAGCAGCGTTATCAATGAGCAGTTCTTC. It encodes CASSVINEQFF.

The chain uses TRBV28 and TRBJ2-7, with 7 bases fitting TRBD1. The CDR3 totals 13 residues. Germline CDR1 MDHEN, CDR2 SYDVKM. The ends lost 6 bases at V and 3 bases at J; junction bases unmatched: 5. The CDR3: CASRLGQDYEQYF. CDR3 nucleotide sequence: TGTGCCAGCAGACTCGGACAGGACTACGAGCAGTACTTC. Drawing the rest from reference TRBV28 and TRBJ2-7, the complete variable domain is DVKVTQSSRYLVKRTGEKVFLECVQDMDHENMFWYRQDPGLGLRLIYFSYDVKMKEKGDIPEGYSVSREKKERFSLILESASTNQTSMYLCASRLGQDYEQYFGPGTRLTVT.

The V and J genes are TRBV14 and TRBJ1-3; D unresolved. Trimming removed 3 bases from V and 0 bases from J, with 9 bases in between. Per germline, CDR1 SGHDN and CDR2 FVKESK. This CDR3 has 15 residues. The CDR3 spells CASSHRSVSGNTIYF. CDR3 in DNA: TGTGCCAGCAGCCACCGATCAGTCTCTGGAAACACCATATATTTT.

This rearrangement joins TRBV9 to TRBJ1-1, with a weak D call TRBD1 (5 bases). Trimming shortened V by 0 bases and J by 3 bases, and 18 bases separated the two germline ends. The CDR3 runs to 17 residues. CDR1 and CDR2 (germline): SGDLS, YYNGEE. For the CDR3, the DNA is TGTGCCAGCAGCGTAGTGGCTCAGGGAATAGTGGACACTGAAGCTTTCTTT. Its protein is CASSVVAQGIVDTEAFF.

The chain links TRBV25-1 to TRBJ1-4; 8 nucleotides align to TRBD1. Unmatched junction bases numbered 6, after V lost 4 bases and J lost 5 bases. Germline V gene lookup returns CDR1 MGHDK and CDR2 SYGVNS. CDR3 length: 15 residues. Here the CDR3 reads CASSASGGFNEKLFF. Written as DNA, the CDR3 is TGTGCCAGCAGTGCATCAGGGGGCTTCAATGAAAAACTGTTTTTT. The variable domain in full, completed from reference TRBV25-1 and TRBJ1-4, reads EADIYQTPRYLVIGTGKKITLECSQTMGHDKMYWYQQDPGMELHLIHYSYGVNSTEKGDLSSESTVSRIRTEHFPLTLESARPSHTSQYLCASSASGGFNEKLFFGSGTQLSVL.

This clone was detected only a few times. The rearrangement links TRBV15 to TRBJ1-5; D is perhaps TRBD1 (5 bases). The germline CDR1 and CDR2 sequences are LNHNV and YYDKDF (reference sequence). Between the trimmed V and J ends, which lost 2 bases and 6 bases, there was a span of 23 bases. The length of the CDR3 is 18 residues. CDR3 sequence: CATSRTVGQLTTGQPQHF. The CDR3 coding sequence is TGTGCCACCAGCAGAACAGTCGGGCAGCTCACTACAGGTCAGCCCCAGCATTTT.

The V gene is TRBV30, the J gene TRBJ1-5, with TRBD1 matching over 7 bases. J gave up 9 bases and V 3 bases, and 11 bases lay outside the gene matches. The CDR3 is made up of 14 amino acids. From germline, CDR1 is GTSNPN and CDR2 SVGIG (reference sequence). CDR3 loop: CAWSVGTALGPQHF. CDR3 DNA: TGTGCCTGGAGCGTCGGGACAGCGCTAGGGCCCCAGCATTTT.

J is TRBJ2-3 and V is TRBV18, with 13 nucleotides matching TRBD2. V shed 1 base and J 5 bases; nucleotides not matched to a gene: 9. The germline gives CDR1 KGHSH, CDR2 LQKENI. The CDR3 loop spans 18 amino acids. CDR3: CASSPLTTSGRALDTQYF. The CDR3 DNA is TGTGCCAGCTCACCACTGACTACTAGCGGGAGGGCCCTAGATACGCAGTATTTT.

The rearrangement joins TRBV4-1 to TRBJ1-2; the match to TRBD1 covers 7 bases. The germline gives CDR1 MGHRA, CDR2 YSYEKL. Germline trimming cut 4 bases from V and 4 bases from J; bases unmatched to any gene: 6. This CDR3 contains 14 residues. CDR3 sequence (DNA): TGCGCCAGCAGCCGTAACGACAGGGTCTATGGCTACACCTTC. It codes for CASSRNDRVYGYTF.

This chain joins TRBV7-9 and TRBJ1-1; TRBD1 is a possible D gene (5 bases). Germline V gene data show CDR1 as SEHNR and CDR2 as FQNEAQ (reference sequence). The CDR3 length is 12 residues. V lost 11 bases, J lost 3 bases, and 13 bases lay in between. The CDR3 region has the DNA TGTGCCTCAAGGGCGGGGGACACTGAAGCTTTCTTT. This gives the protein CASRAGDTEAFF.

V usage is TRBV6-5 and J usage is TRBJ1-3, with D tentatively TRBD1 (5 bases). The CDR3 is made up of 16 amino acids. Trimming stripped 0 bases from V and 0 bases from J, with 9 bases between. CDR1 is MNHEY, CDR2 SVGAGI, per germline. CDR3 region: CASSYSRADSGNTIYF. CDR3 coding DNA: TGTGCCAGCAGTTACTCCAGGGCGGACTCTGGAAACACCATATATTTT.

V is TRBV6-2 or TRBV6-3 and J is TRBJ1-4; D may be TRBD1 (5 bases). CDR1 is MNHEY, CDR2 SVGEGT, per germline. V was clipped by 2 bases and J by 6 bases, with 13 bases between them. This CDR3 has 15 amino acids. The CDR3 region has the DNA TGTGCCAGCAGTTACCGACAGACTTTTGATGAAAAACTGTTTTTT. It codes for CASSYRQTFDEKLFF.

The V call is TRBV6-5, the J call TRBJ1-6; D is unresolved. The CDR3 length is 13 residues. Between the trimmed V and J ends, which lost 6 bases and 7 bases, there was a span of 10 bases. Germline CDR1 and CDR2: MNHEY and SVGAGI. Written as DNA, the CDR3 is TGTGCCAGCAGGGGCACCTTAAATTCACCCCTCCACTTT. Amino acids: CASRGTLNSPLHF.

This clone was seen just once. CDR3 in amino acids: CASSHREGNTIYF. The CDR3 DNA sequence: TGTGCCAGCAGTCACAGGGAAGGAAACACCATATATTTT. The chain recombines TRBV6-1 with TRBJ1-3; TRBD1 is a possible D gene (6 bases). Germline V gives CDR1 MNHNS, CDR2 SASEGT. Trimming took off 5 bases at V and 4 bases at J, with 9 bases between the two ends. The CDR3 runs to 13 residues.

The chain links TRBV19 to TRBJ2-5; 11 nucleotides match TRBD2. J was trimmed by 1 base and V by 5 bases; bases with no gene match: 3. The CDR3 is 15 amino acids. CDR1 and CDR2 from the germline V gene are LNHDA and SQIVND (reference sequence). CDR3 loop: CASSFGLAGQETQYF. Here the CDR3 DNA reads TGTGCCAGTAGTTTCGGACTAGCGGGCCAAGAGACCCAGTACTTC. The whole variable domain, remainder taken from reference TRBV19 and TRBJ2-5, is DGGITQSPKYLFRKEGQNVTLSCEQNLNHDAMYWYRQDPGQGLRLIYYSQIVNDFQKGDIAEGYSVSREKKESFPLTVTSAQKNPTAFYLCASSFGLAGQETQYFGPGTRLLVL.

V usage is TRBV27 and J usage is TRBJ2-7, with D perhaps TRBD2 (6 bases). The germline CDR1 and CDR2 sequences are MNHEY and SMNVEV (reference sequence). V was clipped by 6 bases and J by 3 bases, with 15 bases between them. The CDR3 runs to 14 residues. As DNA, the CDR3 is TGTGCCAGCAGCCTATCCGGGGGAAACTACGAGCAGTACTTC. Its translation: CASSLSGGNYEQYF.

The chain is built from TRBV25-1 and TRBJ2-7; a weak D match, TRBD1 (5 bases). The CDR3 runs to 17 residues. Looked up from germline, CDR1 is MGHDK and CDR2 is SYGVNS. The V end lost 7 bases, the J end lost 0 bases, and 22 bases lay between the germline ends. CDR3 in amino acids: CASTVDSPRYVSYEQYF. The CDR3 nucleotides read TGTGCCAGCACCGTCGACAGCCCCCGCTACGTCTCCTACGAGCAGTACTTC.

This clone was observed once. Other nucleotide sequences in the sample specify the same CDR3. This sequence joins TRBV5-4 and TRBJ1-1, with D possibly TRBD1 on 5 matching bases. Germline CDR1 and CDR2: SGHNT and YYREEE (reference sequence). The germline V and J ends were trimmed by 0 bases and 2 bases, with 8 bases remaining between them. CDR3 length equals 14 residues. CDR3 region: CASSLAQVNTEAFF. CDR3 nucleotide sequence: TGTGCCAGCAGCTTGGCACAGGTAAACACTGAAGCTTTCTTT.

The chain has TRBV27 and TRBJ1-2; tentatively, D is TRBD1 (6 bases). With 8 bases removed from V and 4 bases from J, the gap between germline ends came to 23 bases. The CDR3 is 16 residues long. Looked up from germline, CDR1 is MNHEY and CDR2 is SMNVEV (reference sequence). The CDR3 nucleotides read TGTGCCAGCGGGGGGGGCAGGGATAGGGGTCGCTATGGCTACACCTTC. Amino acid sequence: CASGGGRDRGRYGYTF.

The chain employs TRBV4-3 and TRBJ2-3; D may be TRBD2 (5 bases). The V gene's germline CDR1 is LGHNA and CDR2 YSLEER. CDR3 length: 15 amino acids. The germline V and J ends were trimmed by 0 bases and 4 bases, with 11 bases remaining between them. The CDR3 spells CASSQDRRGPDTQYF. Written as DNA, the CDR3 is TGCGCCAGCAGCCAAGATCGTCGCGGGCCAGATACGCAGTATTTT.

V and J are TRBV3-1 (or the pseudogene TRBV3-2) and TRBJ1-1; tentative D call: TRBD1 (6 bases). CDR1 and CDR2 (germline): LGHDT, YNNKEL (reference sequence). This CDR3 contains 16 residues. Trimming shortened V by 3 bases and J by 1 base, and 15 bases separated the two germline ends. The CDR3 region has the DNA TGTGCCAGCAGCCAGTACCGACAGGTTAGGAACACTGAAGCTTTCTTT. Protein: CASSQYRQVRNTEAFF.

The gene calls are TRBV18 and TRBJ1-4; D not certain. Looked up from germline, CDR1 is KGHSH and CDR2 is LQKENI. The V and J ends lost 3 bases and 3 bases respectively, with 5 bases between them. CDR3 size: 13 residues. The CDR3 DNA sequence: TGTGCCAGCTCACCCCAGGCTAATGAAAAACTGTTTTTT. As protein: CASSPQANEKLFF.